This TCR beta chain derives from a study of regulatory T cells in long-lasting Graves disease. The time point was: persistent/refractory GD, antithyroid drugs over 5 years with positive TRAb. After RNA was extracted from PBMCs, the TCR library was made from it. Patient provenance is recorded as an endocrinology department in Xi'an, China. Library construction for TCR beta used iRepertoire HTBI primers and Arm-PCR of CDR3 regions. TCRdb independently ran MiXCR on the multiplex PCR reads; one entry per CDR3 protein. The sample lists 390,000 or so distinct CDR3 sequences; about 23% were seen once. Trimming took off 1 base at V and 4 bases at J, with 8 bases between the two ends. The germline V gene has CDR1 SEHNR and CDR2 FQNEAQ (reference sequence). The CDR3 has 13 residues. In regard to this clonotype: One base away lies a much larger clone, so this may be a sequencing read error.

The specimen was peripheral blood mononuclear cells (PBMCs), collected when the disease was refractory, from a patient treated with antithyroid drugs. The V call is TRBV7-9, the J call TRBJ2-7; D perhaps matches TRBD1 (5 bases). This clonotype originated in a woman aged 40 to 49 with Graves disease. The chain's CDR3 is CASSLEPGYEQYF. For the CDR3, the DNA is TGTGCCAGCAGCTTAGAACCAGGGTACGAGCAGTACTTC.